The rows below give T cell receptor beta chains drawn from one sample of a study of siplizumab effects on memory and regulatory T cells. The repertoire was sequenced with immunoSEQ multiplex PCR; TCRdb's copy has only in-frame clones and lacks some. Of roughly 92,000 clones in the sample, about 94% were seen once. The specimen sequenced was non-Treg CD4+ T cells sorted from blood. The origin of the receptors is a human donor in good health. Each CDR3 is given with its conserved first and last residue. A D gene is named only where the DNA matches it firmly. The size field is filled for only some rows; it gives once, few, many or a size class.

DNA: TGTGCCTGGAGAATGGAGAGGACAGCCAAAAACATTCAGTACTTC
CDR3: CAWRMERTAKNIQYF
J: TRBJ2-4
size: NA
D: NA
V: TRBV30

DNA: TGTGCCAGCAGCGTAGGACAGGGCGTCTACGAGCAGTACTTC
CDR3: CASSVGQGVYEQYF
J: TRBJ2-7
size: NA
D: TRBD1
V: TRBV9

DNA: TGTGCCAGTAGTCGGGACAGGGCAAACTATGGCTACACCTTC
CDR3: CASSRDRANYGYTF
J: TRBJ1-2
size: NA
D: TRBD1
V: TRBV19

DNA: TGTGCCATCAGTGAAGTTACGCTAGGAGCCAAAAACATTCAGTACTTC
CDR3: CAISEVTLGAKNIQYF
J: TRBJ2-4
size: once
D: NA
V: TRBV10-3

DNA: TGTGCCAGCAGCCAAGAAACAGGCGGGAGTTTAGCTTTCTTT
CDR3: CASSQETGGSLAFF
J: TRBJ1-1
size: NA
D: NA
V: TRBV14

DNA: TGTGCCTGCATTAAGATCCAAGAGACCCAGTACTTC
CDR3: CACIKIQETQYF
J: TRBJ2-5
size: NA
D: NA
V: TRBV30

DNA: TGTGCCAGTAGTATCGTCCGGGGCCCCGGCAGTGGTTATGGCTACACCTTC
CDR3: CASSIVRGPGSGYGYTF
J: TRBJ1-2
size: NA
D: NA
V: TRBV19

DNA: TGTGCCAGCAGTTTGGGGGCGTCTCGCGGGTCGGATACGCAGTATTTT
CDR3: CASSLGASRGSDTQYF
J: TRBJ2-3
size: NA
D: NA
V: TRBV27

DNA: TGTGCCAGCAGCTTGCGTCAGATGAACACTGAAGCTTTCTTT
CDR3: CASSLRQMNTEAFF
J: TRBJ1-1
size: NA
D: NA
V: TRBV7-2

DNA: TGTGCCAGCAGCCGCGAGGCCCAGTACTTC
CDR3: CASSREAQYF
J: TRBJ2-5
size: NA
D: NA
V: TRBV7-8

DNA: TGTGCCAGCAGCCAAGGGAACAGGGGGTATAAGGAGCAGTTCTTC
CDR3: CASSQGNRGYKEQFF
J: TRBJ2-1
size: NA
D: TRBD1
V: TRBV14

DNA: TGTGCCAGCAGCCGATCAACAGATACGCAGTATTTT
CDR3: CASSRSTDTQYF
J: TRBJ2-3
size: NA
D: NA
V: TRBV5-4

DNA: TGTGCCAGCAGCTTCCCGGGACAGGGTCACGAGCAGTACTTC
CDR3: CASSFPGQGHEQYF
J: TRBJ2-7
size: NA
D: TRBD1
V: TRBV7-9

DNA: TGCGCCAGCAGCTTGGGGACTAGCGGGAGAGATACGCAGTATTTT
CDR3: CASSLGTSGRDTQYF
J: TRBJ2-3
size: NA
D: TRBD2
V: TRBV5-1

DNA: TGTGCCAGTAGTATAGCTGGAAACACCATATATTTT
CDR3: CASSIAGNTIYF
J: TRBJ1-3
size: few
D: NA
V: TRBV19

DNA: TGTGCCAGCAGCTTAACACCGCCCGGGACAGCCTCCGAGCAGTACTTC
CDR3: CASSLTPPGTASEQYF
J: TRBJ2-7
size: once
D: TRBD1
V: TRBV7-3

DNA: TGTGCCAGCAGTACCAGGGAGACCACCTACGAGCAGTACTTC
CDR3: CASSTRETTYEQYF
J: TRBJ2-7
size: NA
D: NA
V: TRBV6-5

DNA: TGTGCCAGCAGCGTTGCCGGACACCAAGCCAAAAACATTCAGTACTTC
CDR3: CASSVAGHQAKNIQYF
J: TRBJ2-4
size: NA
D: NA
V: TRBV9

DNA: TGTGCTAGCAGTTACGGGCTCAACTCTGGAAACACCATATATTTT
CDR3: CASSYGLNSGNTIYF
J: TRBJ1-3
size: NA
D: NA
V: TRBV6-5

DNA: TGTGCCAGCGGTAAATACGGGAACTATGGCTACACCTTC
CDR3: CASGKYGNYGYTF
J: TRBJ1-2
size: NA
D: NA
V: TRBV6-5

DNA: TGTGCCAGCTCACCACGCGGACAGGGGAGCTCTGAAGCTTTCTTT
CDR3: CASSPRGQGSSEAFF
J: TRBJ1-1
size: NA
D: TRBD1
V: TRBV18

DNA: TGCGCCAGCAGTCGCCAGCCGGGACAGGGAGTCGAGCAGTACTTC
CDR3: CASSRQPGQGVEQYF
J: TRBJ2-7
size: NA
D: TRBD1
V: TRBV5-1

DNA: TGTGCCAGCATTAAGACAGGGGCCGGGAACACTGAAGCTTTCTTT
CDR3: CASIKTGAGNTEAFF
J: TRBJ1-1
size: NA
D: TRBD1
V: TRBV6-5

DNA: TGTGCCAGCAGCTTATATGGGTCAATGAGCTCCTACAATGAGCAGTTCTTC
CDR3: CASSLYGSMSSYNEQFF
J: TRBJ2-1
size: NA
D: NA
V: TRBV7-9

DNA: TGTGCCAGCAGCTTACTCGCAAGGGAGCTGTTTTTT
CDR3: CASSLLARELFF
J: TRBJ2-2
size: NA
D: NA
V: TRBV7-9

DNA: TGTGCCAGCAGCCTTCGGCGGGGAGATGGCTACACCTTC
CDR3: CASSLRRGDGYTF
J: TRBJ1-2
size: NA
D: NA
V: TRBV7-3

DNA: TGTGCCAGCAGTGAACTCCGTGAAAAACTGTTTTTT
CDR3: CASSELREKLFF
J: TRBJ1-4
size: NA
D: NA
V: TRBV6-1

DNA: TGTGCCAGCAGCCTTCGGACGGGTAACACTGAAGCTTTCTTT
CDR3: CASSLRTGNTEAFF
J: TRBJ1-1
size: NA
D: NA
V: TRBV11-2

DNA: TGCGCCAGCAGCCAAGATGTCCTAGCGGCCCCTGATACGCAGTATTTT
CDR3: CASSQDVLAAPDTQYF
J: TRBJ2-3
size: NA
D: TRBD2
V: TRBV4-3

DNA: TGCGCCAGCAGCCAAGTTGGGAACACCGGGGAGCTGTTTTTT
CDR3: CASSQVGNTGELFF
J: TRBJ2-2
size: once
D: NA
V: TRBV4-1

DNA: TGTGCCAGCAGCCCGATCGGGACAGGGAGGGTTGAAGCTTTCTTT
CDR3: CASSPIGTGRVEAFF
J: TRBJ1-1
size: NA
D: TRBD1
V: TRBV5-6

DNA: TGCGCCAGCAGCCAAGGGGCGGGGGGGGAGACCCAGTACTTC
CDR3: CASSQGAGGETQYF
J: TRBJ2-5
size: NA
D: TRBD2
V: TRBV4-1